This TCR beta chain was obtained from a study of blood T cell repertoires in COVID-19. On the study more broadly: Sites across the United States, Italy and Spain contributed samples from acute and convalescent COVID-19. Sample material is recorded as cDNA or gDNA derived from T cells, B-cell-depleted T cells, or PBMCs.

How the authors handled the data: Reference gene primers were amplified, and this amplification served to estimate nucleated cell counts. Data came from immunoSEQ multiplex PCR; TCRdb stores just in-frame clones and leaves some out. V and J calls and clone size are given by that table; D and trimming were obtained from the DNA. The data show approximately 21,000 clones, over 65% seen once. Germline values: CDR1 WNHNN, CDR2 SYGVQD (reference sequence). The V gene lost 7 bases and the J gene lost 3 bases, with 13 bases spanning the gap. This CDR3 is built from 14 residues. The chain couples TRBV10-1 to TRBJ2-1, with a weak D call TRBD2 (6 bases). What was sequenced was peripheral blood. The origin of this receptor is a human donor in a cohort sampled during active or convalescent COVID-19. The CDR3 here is CASTSSAVYNEQFF. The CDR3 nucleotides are TGCGCCAGCACTTCTAGCGCAGTCTACAATGAGCAGTTCTTC.